Listed below are T cell receptor beta chains from one sample, sequenced in a study of neurological immune-mediated disorders. From the 5' RACE reads, TCRdb called clonotypes with MiXCR, one entry per CDR3 protein. The sample shows some 66,000 distinct CDR3 sequences, nearly 3.5% of them seen only once. Sequenced material: PBMCs. These receptors originate from a man aged 40-49 years with multiple sclerosis. Both conserved end residues are part of each CDR3. The order of the fields is CDR3 DNA, CDR3 protein, D gene, V gene, J gene, clone size. A D gene is named only where the DNA matches it firmly. Where a row states a size, it is once, few, many or the class of an expanded clone; other rows omit it.

TGTGCCAGCAGCTTGAAGGACGGCAATCAGCCCCAGCATTTT	CASSLKDGNQPQHF	-	TRBV5-6	TRBJ1-5	many
TGTGCCAGCAGCTTTAACGGGGCCAACTACAATGAGCAGTTCTTC	CASSFNGANYNEQFF	-	TRBV5-4	TRBJ2-1	many
TGTGCCAGCAGTTACCAGCCGGACAGGGACTATGGCTACACCTTC	CASSYQPDRDYGYTF	TRBD1	TRBV6-5	TRBJ1-2	many
TGTGCCAGCATCTGGAAGGGCACGTTGGGTGCTGAAGCTTTCTTT	CASIWKGTLGAEAFF	-	TRBV6-1	TRBJ1-1	many
TGTGCCAGCAGCCCCCTAGGGACACTAAGGTCCTACGAGCAGTACTTC	CASSPLGTLRSYEQYF	-	TRBV5-8	TRBJ2-7	many
TGTGCCAGCAGTGTCTCAGGGGGAGACATTCAGTACTTC	CASSVSGGDIQYF	TRBD1	TRBV6-1	TRBJ2-4	many
TGTGCCAGCAGTTACTTGCGTGGCACAGATACGCAGTATTTT	CASSYLRGTDTQYF	-	TRBV6-5	TRBJ2-3	many
TGTGCCAGCAGTTACGGGGCCTCTAACTATGGCTACACCTTC	CASSYGASNYGYTF	-	TRBV6-5	TRBJ1-2	many
TGTGCCACCAGTGATAGCACCCCGAGCTCCTACAATGAGCAGTTCTTC	CATSDSTPSSYNEQFF	-	TRBV24-1	TRBJ2-1	many
TGCAGTGCTAGGCCCATTCCGGACAGCACTTCCTATGGCTACACCTTC	CSARPIPDSTSYGYTF	-	TRBV20-1	TRBJ1-2	many
TGTGCCAGCAGTTACTCGCTTTTCACAGATACGCAGTATTTT	CASSYSLFTDTQYF	-	TRBV6-2/TRBV6-3	TRBJ2-3	-
TGCAGCGCTACAGGGTCCTTTAATGAAAAACTGTTTTTT	CSATGSFNEKLFF	-	TRBV29-1	TRBJ1-4	many
TGTGCCAGCAGCTTAACAACTAGGTTTTTGGGGGGTGATAACTATGGCTACACCTTC	CASSLTTRFLGGDNYGYTF	-	TRBV7-9	TRBJ1-2	many
TGTGCCATCAGTGATAGCGCGGGAGGGCCAACGAATGAGCAGTTCTTC	CAISDSAGGPTNEQFF	TRBD2	TRBV10-3	TRBJ2-1	many
TGTGCCAGCAGTTATCTGGACAGGCCCGCGGAAGCTTTCTTT	CASSYLDRPAEAFF	TRBD1	TRBV6-5	TRBJ1-1	many
TGCAGTGCTAGGGCGGTGGCTGGGGCCAACGTCCTGACTTTC	CSARAVAGANVLTF	-	TRBV20-1	TRBJ2-6	many
TGTGCCAGCAGTTTAGGGACAGCCGGCACTGAAGCTTTCTTT	CASSLGTAGTEAFF	-	TRBV12-3/TRBV12-4	TRBJ1-1	many
TGTGCCAGCTCTCTTTCTGGAGCGGGACAGGTGAACACTGAAGCTTTCTTT	CASSLSGAGQVNTEAFF	TRBD1	TRBV18	TRBJ1-1	many
TGTGCCAGCTCACCACTGGACAGGGGGTCCGAAGCTTTCTTT	CASSPLDRGSEAFF	TRBD1	TRBV18	TRBJ1-1	many
TGCAAAGGACTAGCCGAGGGCACAGATACGCAGTATTTT	CKGLAEGTDTQYF	TRBD2	TRBV20-1	TRBJ2-3	many
TGCAGCGTTGAAGGGACAGGGGGCCTCTATGGCTACACCTTC	CSVEGTGGLYGYTF	TRBD1	TRBV29-1	TRBJ1-2	many
TGCGCCAGCAGCTTGGAGACAGGGAGGCAAGAGACCCAGTACTTC	CASSLETGRQETQYF	-	TRBV5-1	TRBJ2-5	many
TGTGCCAGCAGTGAAGGATGGGGAGGCCTAGCAGATACGCAGTATTTT	CASSEGWGGLADTQYF	-	TRBV2	TRBJ2-3	many
TGCGCCAGCAGCCCCGGGACTAGAGCGATCTCAGATACGCAGTATTTT	CASSPGTRAISDTQYF	TRBD2	TRBV5-1	TRBJ2-3	many
TGCGCCAGCAGCAGGGGACAGGACCTCTACGAGCAGTACTTC	CASSRGQDLYEQYF	TRBD1	TRBV5-1	TRBJ2-7	many
TGCGCCAGCAGCTTGGACGCAGAGAAAGATACGCAGTATTTT	CASSLDAEKDTQYF	-	TRBV5-1	TRBJ2-3	-
TGTGCCACCAATACAGGGGGCGCTGGCTACACCTTC	CATNTGGAGYTF	TRBD1	TRBV6-5	TRBJ1-2	-
TGTGCCAGCAGCTCCCCCTCAGGGAAGCAGAACACCGGGGAGCTGTTTTTT	CASSSPSGKQNTGELFF	-	TRBV7-9	TRBJ2-2	many
TGCGCCAGCAGCTTGGATCACCCGAACACTGAAGCTTTCTTT	CASSLDHPNTEAFF	-	TRBV5-1	TRBJ1-1	-
TGTGCCAGCAGCTTAGCGAAGGGGTATGAGCAGTTCTTC	CASSLAKGYEQFF	-	TRBV7-9	TRBJ2-1	many
TGTGCCAGCGGATTGTTCGGGTCCGGCAATCAGCCCCAGCATTTT	CASGLFGSGNQPQHF	-	TRBV27	TRBJ1-5	many
TGCAGTGCTGTAAAAGGGCAGGGAAACGAGCAGTTCTTC	CSAVKGQGNEQFF	-	TRBV20-1	TRBJ2-1	many
TGCGCCAGCAGCCAAGATAACGTGCAGCCCCAGCATTTT	CASSQDNVQPQHF	-	TRBV4-1	TRBJ1-5	many
TGTGCCAGCAGCGTAGAGCTAGCGGGGTACAATGAGCAGTTCTTC	CASSVELAGYNEQFF	TRBD2	TRBV9	TRBJ2-1	many
TGTGCCAGCACGGCGGGCTTGGAGAGCGCCTACGAGCAGTACTTC	CASTAGLESAYEQYF	-	TRBV12-3/TRBV12-4	TRBJ2-7	many
TGCAGTGTTGGACAGGGGGTGGACGAGCAGTACTTC	CSVGQGVDEQYF	TRBD1	TRBV20-1	TRBJ2-7	many
TGCAGTGCGGGATTCGGAAACACCATATATTTT	CSAGFGNTIYF	-	TRBV20-1	TRBJ1-3	many
TGTGCCAGCAGTTCCCCAGGGACTGGGGCGGAGACCCAGTACTTC	CASSSPGTGAETQYF	-	TRBV27	TRBJ2-5	many
TGTGCCACCAGCAGGACAGGTAATAATCAGCCCCAGCATTTT	CATSRTGNNQPQHF	-	TRBV15	TRBJ1-5	many
TGCGCCAGCAGCTTGGGCAGGGTTGCGGTGGTCACAGATACGCAGTATTTT	CASSLGRVAVVTDTQYF	-	TRBV5-1	TRBJ2-3	many
TGCGCCAGCAGCTCTTCACTTCAAGAGACCCAGTACTTC	CASSSSLQETQYF	-	TRBV5-1	TRBJ2-5	many
TGTGCCAGCAGACCTCACTTCAGTTTCACCTACGAGCAGTACTTC	CASRPHFSFTYEQYF	-	TRBV6-2/TRBV6-3	TRBJ2-7	-
TGTGCCAGCAACACCGGGGACTACTACGAACAGTACTTC	CASNTGDYYEQYF	TRBD2	TRBV5-6	TRBJ2-7	-
TGTGCCAGCAGTTTCCCGCCGGGACGTACACCCCTCCACTTT	CASSFPPGRTPLHF	-	TRBV12-3/TRBV12-4	TRBJ1-6	many
TGCAGTGCTCCGGCCCAGCGGGGGTGGGCAGATACGCAGTATTTT	CSAPAQRGWADTQYF	TRBD2	TRBV20-1	TRBJ2-3	many
TGCACCCCCCTGACAGGGGAAAAGGGGAACACTGAAGCTTTCTTT	CTPLTGEKGNTEAFF	TRBD1	TRBV20-1	TRBJ1-1	many